This TCR beta chain was documented in a study of T-cell memory formation after mild COVID-19. Overall study results and limits: Clones that contracted from day 15 to 85 had balanced CD4/CD8; later expanders were CD4+ biased.

One entry per CDR3 protein results from TCRdb running MiXCR on the 5' RACE reads. The sample lists some 88,000 distinct CDR3 sequences, around 27% seen once, with roughly 39% in the top ten. As regards this clonotype: No antigen is known for it.

The CDR3 is made up of 15 amino acids. The V gene lost 1 base and the J gene lost 4 bases, with 14 bases spanning the gap. Looked up from germline, CDR1 is SGHTA and CDR2 is FQGNSA. The TCR was taken from a man aged 18 to 30 who had mild COVID-19 (a few samples of this study predate the infection). Cell type and time point are not known. What was sequenced was PBMCs or a T cell subset sorted from them (not recorded which). The chain employs TRBV7-2 and TRBJ2-7; the D call may be TRBD1 or TRBD2 (6 bases each). CDR3 coding DNA: TGTGCCAGCAGCTTAGATAGGGGGGCGCGTTACGAGCAGTACTTC. Amino acid sequence: CASSLDRGARYEQYF. The variable domain in full, completed from reference TRBV7-2 and TRBJ2-7, reads GAGVSQSPSNKVTEKGKDVELRCDPISGHTALYWYRQSLGQGLEFLIYFQGNSAPDKSGLPSDRFSAERTGGSVSTLTIQRTQQEDSAVYLCASSLDRGARYEQYFGPGTRLTVT.